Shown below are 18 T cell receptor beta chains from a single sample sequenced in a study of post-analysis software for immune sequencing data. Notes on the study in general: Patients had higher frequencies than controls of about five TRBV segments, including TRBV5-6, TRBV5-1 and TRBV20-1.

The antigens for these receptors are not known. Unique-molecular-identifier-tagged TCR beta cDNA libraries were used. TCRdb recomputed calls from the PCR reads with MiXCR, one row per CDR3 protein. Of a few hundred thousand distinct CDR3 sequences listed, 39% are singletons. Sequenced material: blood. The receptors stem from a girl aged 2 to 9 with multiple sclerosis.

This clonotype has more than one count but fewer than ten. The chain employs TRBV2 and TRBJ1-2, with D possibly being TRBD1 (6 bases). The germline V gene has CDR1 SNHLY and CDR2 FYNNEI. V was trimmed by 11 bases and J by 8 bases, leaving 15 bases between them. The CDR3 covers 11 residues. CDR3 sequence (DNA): TGTGCCCAAGGGAGGGGGGACGGCTACACCTTC. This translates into CAQGRGDGYTF. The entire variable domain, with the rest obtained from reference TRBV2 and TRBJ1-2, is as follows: EPEVTQTPSHQVTQMGQEVILRCVPISNHLYFYWYRQILGQKVEFLVSFYNNEISEKSEIFDDQFSVERPDGSNFTLKIRSTKLEDSAMYFCAQGRGDGYTFGSGTRLTVV.

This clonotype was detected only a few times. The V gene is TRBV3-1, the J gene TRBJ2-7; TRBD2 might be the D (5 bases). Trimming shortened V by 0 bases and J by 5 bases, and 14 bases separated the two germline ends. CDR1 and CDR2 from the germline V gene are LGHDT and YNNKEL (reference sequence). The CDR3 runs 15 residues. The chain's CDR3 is CASSQDMRSGNEQYF. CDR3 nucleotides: TGTGCCAGCAGCCAAGATATGCGTTCCGGGAACGAGCAGTACTTC.

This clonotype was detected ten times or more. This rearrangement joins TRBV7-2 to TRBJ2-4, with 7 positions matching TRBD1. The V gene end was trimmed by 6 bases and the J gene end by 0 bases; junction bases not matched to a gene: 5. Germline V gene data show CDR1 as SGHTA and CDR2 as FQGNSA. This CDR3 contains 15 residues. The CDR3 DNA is TGTGCCAGCAGGCCAACAGGGGCAGCCAAAAACATTCAGTACTTC. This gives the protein CASRPTGAAKNIQYF. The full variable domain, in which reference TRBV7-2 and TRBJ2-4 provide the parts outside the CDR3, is GAGVSQSPSNKVTEKGKDVELRCDPISGHTALYWYRQSLGQGLEFLIYFQGNSAPDKSGLPSDRFSAERTGGSVSTLTIQRTQQEDSAVYLCASRPTGAAKNIQYFGAGTRLSVL.

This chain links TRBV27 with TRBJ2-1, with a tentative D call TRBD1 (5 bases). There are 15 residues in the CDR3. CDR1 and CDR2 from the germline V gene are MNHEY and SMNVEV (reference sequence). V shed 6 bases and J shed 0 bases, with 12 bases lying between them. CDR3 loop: CASSETASSYNEQFF. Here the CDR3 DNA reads TGTGCCAGCAGCGAGACAGCAAGCTCCTACAATGAGCAGTTCTTC.

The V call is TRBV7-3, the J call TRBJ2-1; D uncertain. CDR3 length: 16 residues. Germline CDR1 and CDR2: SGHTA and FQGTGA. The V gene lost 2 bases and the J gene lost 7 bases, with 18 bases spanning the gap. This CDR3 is CASSLDHRSSSNEQFF. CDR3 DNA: TGTGCCAGCAGCTTAGATCATCGAAGCAGTTCAAATGAGCAGTTCTTC.

CDR3 residues: CASSSQGEGYTF. CDR3 nucleotides: TGTGCCAGCAGTTCCCAGGGGGAAGGCTACACCTTC. The V gene is TRBV6-5, the J gene TRBJ1-2; 7 nucleotides agree with TRBD1. CDR1 and CDR2 from the germline V gene are MNHEY and SVGAGI. This CDR3 is 12 amino acids long. V dropped 4 bases and J dropped 8; count of bases not matched to a gene: 4.

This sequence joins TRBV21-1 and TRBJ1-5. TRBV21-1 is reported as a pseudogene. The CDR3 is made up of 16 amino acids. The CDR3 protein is CASSKGGREPNQPQHF. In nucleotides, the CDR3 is TGTGCCAGCAGCAAAGGCGGCAGGGAACCTAATCAGCCCCAGCATTTT.

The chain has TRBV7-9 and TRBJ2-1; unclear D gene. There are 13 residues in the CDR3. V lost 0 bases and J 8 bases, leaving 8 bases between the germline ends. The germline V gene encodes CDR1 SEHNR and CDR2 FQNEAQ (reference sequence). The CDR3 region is CASSLARQDEQFF. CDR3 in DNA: TGTGCCAGCAGCTTAGCCAGGCAGGATGAGCAGTTCTTC.

The CDR3 DNA is TGCGCCAGCAGCCCGGGGGACCCGAGGAATGAGCAGTTCTTC. It yields the protein CASSPGDPRNEQFF. The rearrangement uses TRBV5-1 and TRBJ2-1, with D possibly TRBD2 on 6 matching bases. Germline V lookup: CDR1 SGHRS, CDR2 YFSETQ. V was shortened by 4 bases and J by 7 bases, with 15 bases between the two germline ends. The CDR3 length is 14 residues.

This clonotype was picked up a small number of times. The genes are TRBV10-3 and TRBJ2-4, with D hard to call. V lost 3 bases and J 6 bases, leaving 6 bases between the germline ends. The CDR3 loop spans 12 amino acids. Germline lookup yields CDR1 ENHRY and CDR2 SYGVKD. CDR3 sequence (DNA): TGTGCCATCAGTGACCCGGGAAACATTCAGTACTTC. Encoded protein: CAISDPGNIQYF.

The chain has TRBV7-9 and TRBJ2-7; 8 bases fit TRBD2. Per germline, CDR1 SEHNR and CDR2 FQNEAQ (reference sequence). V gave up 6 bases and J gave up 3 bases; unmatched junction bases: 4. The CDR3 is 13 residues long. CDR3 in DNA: TGTGCCAGCAGTCAAGCGGGAGTCTACGAGCAGTACTTC. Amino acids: CASSQAGVYEQYF.

The CDR3 DNA is TGCGCCAGCAGCCTTACCCCGGGGTATGACACCGGGGAGCTGTTTTTT. Translation gives CASSLTPGYDTGELFF. The chain has TRBV4-3 and TRBJ2-2; weak D call: TRBD2 (5 bases). Germline CDR1 is LGHNA and CDR2 is YSLEER. The CDR3 contains 16 residues. Deletions cut 4 bases from V and 3 bases from J, with 15 bases between.

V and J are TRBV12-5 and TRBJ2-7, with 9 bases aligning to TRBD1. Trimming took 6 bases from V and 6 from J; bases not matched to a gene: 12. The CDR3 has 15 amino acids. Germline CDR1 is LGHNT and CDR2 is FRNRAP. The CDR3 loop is CASGRPTGGSGEQYF. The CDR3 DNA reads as TGTGCTAGTGGACGCCCGACAGGGGGATCGGGCGAGCAGTACTTC.

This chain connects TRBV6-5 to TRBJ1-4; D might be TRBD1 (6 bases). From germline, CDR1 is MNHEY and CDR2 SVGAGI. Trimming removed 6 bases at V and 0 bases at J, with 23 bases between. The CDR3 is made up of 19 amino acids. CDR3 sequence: CASRYDRRGIIATNEKLFF. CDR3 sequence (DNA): TGTGCCAGCAGATATGACAGGAGGGGAATAATTGCAACTAATGAAAAACTGTTTTTT.

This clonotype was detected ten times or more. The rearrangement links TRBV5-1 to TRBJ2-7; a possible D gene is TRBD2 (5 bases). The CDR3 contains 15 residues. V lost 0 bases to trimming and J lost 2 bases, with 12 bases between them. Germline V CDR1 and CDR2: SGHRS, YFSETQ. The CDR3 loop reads CASSLGEGWTYEQYF. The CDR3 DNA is TGCGCCAGCAGCTTGGGAGAGGGATGGACCTACGAGCAGTACTTC.

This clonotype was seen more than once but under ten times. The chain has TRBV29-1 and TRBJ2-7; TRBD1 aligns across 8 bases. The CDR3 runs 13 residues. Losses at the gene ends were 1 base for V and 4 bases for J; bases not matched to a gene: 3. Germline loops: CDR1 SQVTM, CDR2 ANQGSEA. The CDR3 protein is CSVEADREYEQYF. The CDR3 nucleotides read TGCAGCGTTGAAGCGGACAGGGAGTACGAGCAGTACTTC.

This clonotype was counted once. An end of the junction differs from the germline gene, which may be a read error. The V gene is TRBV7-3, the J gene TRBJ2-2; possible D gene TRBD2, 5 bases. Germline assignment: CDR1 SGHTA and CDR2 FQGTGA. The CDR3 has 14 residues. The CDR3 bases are TGTGCTACTCGGGATGCCTTAAAGGACGGGGAGCGGTTTTTT. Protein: CATRDALKDGERFF.

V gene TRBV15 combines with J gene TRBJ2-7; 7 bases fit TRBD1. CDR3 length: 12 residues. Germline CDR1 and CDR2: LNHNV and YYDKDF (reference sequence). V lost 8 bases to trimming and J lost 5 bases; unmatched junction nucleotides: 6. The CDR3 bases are TGTGCCACCGACAGGGATGGTCACGAGCAGTACTTC. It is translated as CATDRDGHEQYF.